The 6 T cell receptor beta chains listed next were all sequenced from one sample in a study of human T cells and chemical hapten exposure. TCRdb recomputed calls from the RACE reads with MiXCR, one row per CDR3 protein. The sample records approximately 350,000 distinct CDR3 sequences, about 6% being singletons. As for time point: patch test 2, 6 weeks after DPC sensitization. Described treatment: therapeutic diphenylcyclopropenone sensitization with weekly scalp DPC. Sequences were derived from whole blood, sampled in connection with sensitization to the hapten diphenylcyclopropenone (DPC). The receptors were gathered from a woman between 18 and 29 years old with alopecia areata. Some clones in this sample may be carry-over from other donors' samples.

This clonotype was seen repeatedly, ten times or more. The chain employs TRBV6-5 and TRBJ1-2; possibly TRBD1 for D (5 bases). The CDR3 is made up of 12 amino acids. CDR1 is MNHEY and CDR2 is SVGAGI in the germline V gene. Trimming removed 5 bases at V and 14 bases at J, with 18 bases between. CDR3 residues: CASSPRTQGWTF. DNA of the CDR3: TGTGCCAGCAGTCCCCGTACGCAGGGCTGGACCTTC.

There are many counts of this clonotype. CDR3 sequence (DNA): TGCGCCAGCAGACCCGGGACTAGCGCCGCCTACGAGCAGTACTTC. It translates to CASRPGTSAAYEQYF. The rearrangement uses TRBV5-1 and TRBJ2-7, with TRBD2 matching 10 bases. Germline-derived CDR1 and CDR2 are SGHRS and YFSETQ. Trimming at V came to 5 bases and at J to 2 bases, leaving 7 bases not matched to a gene. The CDR3 length is 15 residues.

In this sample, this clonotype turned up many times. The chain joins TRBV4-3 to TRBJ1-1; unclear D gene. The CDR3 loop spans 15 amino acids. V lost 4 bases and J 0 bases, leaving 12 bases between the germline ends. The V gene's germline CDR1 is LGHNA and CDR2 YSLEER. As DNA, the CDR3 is TGCGCCAGCAGCCCCATGACGGGAATGAACACTGAAGCTTTCTTT. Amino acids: CASSPMTGMNTEAFF.

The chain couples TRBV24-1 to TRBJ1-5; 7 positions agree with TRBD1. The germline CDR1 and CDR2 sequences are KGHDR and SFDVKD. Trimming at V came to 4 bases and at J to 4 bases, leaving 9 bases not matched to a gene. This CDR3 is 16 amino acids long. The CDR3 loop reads CATSDPSTGTNQPQHF. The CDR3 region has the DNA TGTGCCACCAGTGACCCCTCGACAGGGACGAATCAGCCCCAGCATTTT.

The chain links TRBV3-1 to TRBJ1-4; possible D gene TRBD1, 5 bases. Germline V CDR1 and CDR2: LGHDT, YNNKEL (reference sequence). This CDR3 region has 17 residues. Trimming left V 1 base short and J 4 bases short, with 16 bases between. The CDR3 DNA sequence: TGTGCCAGCAGCCAAGGCAACGGGGGAGTAGGTAATGAAAAACTGTTTTTT. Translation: CASSQGNGGVGNEKLFF. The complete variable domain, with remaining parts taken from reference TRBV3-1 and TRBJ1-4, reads DTAVSQTPKYLVTQMGNDKSIKCEQNLGHDTMYWYKQDSKKFLKIMFSYNNKELIINETVPNRFSPKSPDKAHLNLHINSLELGDSAVYFCASSQGNGGVGNEKLFFGSGTQLSVL.

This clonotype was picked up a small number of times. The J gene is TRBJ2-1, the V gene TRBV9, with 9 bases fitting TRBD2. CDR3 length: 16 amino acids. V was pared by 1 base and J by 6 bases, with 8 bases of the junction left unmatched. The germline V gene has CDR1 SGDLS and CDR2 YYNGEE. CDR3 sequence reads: CASSVSGAGGGNEQFF. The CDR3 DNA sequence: TGTGCCAGCAGCGTAAGCGGAGCGGGGGGTGGCAATGAGCAGTTCTTC.